This TCR beta chain was recovered during a study of blood T cell repertoires in COVID-19. The table lists this clone with a few counts. Produced via immunoSEQ multiplex PCR; TCRdb's table is partial and in-frame only. The repertoire holds around 380,000 clones, with roughly 86% as singletons. Sequenced input: PBMCs or T cells enriched from blood (not recorded which). The TCR originated in a man aged 25-40 years who had recovered from COVID-19.

The CDR3 bases are TGTGCCAGCAGCTTATGGGGGGCTGAAGCTTTCTTT. Protein sequence: CASSLWGAEAFF. V and J are TRBV5-5 and TRBJ1-1; D is perhaps TRBD1 (5 bases). CDR1 is SGHKS and CDR2 is YYEKEE in the germline V gene (reference sequence). The CDR3 is made up of 12 amino acids. V lost 2 bases and J 6 bases, leaving 8 bases between the germline ends.